This TCR beta chain was obtained from a study of Ad26.COV2.S vaccination and SARS-CoV-2 variants. This CDR3 is 16 amino acids long. Trimming pared 2 bases from V and 0 bases from J, leaving 10 bases between. The V gene's germline CDR1 is MNHEY and CDR2 SMNVEV (reference sequence). The protocol was immunoSEQ multiplex PCR, while the TCRdb copy is restricted to in-frame clones and leaves out a portion. Among just over 350,000 clones listed, approximately 90% were seen once. The V call is TRBV27, the J call TRBJ1-4, with D hard to call. The TCR originated in a human donor who had recovered from COVID-19. This material consisted of peripheral blood, taken after recovery from COVID-19. The CDR3 sequence is CASSLVVSATNEKLFF. Here the CDR3 DNA reads TGTGCCAGCAGTTTAGTGGTATCCGCAACTAATGAAAAACTGTTTTTT.